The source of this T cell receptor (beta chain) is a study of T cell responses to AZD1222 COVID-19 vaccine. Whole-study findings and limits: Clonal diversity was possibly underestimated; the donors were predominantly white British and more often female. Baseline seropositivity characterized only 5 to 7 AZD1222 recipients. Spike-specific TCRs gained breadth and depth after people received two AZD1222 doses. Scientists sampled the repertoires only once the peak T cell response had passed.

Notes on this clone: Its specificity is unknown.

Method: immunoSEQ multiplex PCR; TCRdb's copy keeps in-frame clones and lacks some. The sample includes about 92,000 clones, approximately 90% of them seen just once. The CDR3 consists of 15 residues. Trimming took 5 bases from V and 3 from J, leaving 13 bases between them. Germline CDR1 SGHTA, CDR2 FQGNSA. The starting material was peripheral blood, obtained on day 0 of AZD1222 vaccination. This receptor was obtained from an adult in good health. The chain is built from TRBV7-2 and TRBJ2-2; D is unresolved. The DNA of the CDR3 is TGTGCCAGCAGCCTATCGAGCAGCTACACCGGGGAGCTGTTTTTT. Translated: CASSLSSSYTGELFF.